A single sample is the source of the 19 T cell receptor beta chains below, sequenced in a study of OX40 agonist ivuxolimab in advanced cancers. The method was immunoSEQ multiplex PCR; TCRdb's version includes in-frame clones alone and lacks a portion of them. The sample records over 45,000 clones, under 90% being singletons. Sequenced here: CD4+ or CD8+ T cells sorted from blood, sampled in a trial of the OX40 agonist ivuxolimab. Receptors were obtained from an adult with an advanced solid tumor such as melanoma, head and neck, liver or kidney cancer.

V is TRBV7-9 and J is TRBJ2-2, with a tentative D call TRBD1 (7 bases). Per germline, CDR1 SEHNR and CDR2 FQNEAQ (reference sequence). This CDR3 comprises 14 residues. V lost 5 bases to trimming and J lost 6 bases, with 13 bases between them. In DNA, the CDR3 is TGTGCCAGCAGCCGTGGGGGGACAGCCGGGGAGCTGTTTTTT. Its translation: CASSRGGTAGELFF. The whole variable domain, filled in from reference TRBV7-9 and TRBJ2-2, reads DTGVSQNPRHKITKRGQNVTFRCDPISEHNRLYWYRQTLGQGPEFLTYFQNEAQLEKSRLLSDRFSAERPKGSFSTLEIQRTEQGDSAMYLCASSRGGTAGELFFGEGSRLTVL.

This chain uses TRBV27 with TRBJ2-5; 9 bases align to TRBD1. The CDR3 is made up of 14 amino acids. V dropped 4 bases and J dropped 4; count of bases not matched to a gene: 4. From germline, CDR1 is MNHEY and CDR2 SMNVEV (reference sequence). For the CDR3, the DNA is TGTGCCAGCAGTTCACAGGGGGCTCGAGAGACCCAGTACTTC. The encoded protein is CASSSQGARETQYF.

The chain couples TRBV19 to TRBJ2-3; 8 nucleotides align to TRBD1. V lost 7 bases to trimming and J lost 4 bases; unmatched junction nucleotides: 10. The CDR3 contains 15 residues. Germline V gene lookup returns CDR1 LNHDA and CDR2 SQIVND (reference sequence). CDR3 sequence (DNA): TGTGCCAGTACTCCCGGGACAGGTAACGCAGATACGCAGTATTTT. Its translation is CASTPGTGNADTQYF.

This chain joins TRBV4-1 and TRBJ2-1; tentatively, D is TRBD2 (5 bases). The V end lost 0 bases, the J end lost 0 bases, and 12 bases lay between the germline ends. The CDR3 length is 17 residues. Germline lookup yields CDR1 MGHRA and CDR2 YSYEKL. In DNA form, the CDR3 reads TGCGCCAGCAGCCAAGATATCAAGCGGAGCTCCTACAATGAGCAGTTCTTC. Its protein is CASSQDIKRSSYNEQFF.

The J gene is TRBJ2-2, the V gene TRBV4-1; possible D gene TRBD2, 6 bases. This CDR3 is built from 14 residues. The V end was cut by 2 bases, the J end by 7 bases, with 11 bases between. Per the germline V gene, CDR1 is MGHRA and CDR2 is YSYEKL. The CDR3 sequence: CASSQPGANGELFF. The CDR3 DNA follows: TGCGCCAGCAGCCAACCGGGAGCAAACGGGGAGCTGTTTTTT.

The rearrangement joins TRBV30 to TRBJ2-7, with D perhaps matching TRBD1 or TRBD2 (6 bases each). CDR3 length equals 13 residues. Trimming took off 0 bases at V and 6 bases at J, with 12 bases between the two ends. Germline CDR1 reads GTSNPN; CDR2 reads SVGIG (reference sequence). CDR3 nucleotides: TGTGCCTGGAGTGTTAGCAGGGGAGGCGAGCAGTACTTC. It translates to CAWSVSRGGEQYF.

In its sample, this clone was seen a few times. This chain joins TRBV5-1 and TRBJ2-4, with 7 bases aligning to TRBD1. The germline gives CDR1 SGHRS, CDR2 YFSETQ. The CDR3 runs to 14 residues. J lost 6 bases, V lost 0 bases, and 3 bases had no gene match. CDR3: CASSLEAGGNIQYF. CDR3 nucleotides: TGCGCCAGCAGCTTGGAGGCAGGGGGAAACATTCAGTACTTC.

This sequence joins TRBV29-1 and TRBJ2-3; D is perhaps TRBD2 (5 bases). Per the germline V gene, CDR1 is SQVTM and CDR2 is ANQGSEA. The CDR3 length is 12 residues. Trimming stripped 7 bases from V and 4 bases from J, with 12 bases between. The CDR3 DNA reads TGCAGCGCCGAGTCCGGGGCAGATACGCAGTATTTT. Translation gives CSAESGADTQYF.

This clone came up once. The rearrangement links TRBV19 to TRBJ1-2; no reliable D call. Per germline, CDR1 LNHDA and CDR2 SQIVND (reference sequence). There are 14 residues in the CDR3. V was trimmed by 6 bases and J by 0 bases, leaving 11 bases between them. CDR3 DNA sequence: TGTGCCAGTAGCACTGTCCCGTCTAACTATGGCTACACCTTC. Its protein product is CASSTVPSNYGYTF.

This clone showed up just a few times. The CDR3 loop is CASSQPKDRATSGYTF. The CDR3 DNA follows: TGCGCCAGCAGCCAACCTAAGGACAGGGCTACGTCTGGCTACACCTTC. The chain recombines TRBV4-1 with TRBJ1-2; 8 bases fit TRBD1. V lost 2 bases to trimming and J lost 7 bases; unmatched junction nucleotides: 12. CDR1 is MGHRA and CDR2 is YSYEKL in the germline V gene. There are 16 residues in the CDR3.

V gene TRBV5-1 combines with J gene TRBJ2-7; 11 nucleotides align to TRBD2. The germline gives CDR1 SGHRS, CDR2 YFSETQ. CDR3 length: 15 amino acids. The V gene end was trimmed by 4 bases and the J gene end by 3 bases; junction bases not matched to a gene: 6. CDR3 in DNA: TGCGCCAGCAGCGTCTCGGGACTAGCGGTCTACGAGCAGTACTTC. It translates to CASSVSGLAVYEQYF.

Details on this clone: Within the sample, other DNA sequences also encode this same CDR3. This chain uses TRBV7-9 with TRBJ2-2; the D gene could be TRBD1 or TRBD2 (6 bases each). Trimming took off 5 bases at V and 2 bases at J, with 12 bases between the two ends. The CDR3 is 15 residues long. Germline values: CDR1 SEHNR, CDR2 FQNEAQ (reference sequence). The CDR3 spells CASSRGHPNTGELFF. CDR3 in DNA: TGTGCCAGCAGCCGGGGGCACCCAAACACCGGGGAGCTGTTTTTT.

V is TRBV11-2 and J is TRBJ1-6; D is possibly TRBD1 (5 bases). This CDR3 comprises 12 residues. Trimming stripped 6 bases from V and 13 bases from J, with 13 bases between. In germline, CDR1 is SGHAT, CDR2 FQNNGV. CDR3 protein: CASRSSSGPLHF. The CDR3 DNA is TGTGCCAGCAGATCCTCCTCAGGGCCCCTCCACTTT.

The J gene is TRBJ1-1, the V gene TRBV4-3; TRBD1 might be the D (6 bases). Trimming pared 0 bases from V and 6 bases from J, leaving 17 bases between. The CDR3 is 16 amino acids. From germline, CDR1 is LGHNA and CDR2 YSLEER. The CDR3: CASSQDFAGALSEAFF. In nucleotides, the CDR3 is TGCGCCAGCAGCCAAGATTTTGCAGGGGCGCTCTCTGAAGCTTTCTTT.

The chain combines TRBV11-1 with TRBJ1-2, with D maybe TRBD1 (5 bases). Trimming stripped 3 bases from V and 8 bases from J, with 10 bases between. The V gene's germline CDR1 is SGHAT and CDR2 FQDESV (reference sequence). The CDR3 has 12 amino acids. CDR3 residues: CASSFQGTGYTF. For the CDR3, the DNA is TGTGCCAGCAGCTTTCAGGGTACCGGCTACACCTTC.

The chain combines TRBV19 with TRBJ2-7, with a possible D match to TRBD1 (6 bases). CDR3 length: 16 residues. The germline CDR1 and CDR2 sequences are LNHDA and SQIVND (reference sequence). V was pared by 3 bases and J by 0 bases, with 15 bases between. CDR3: CASSIDGTSSSYEQYF. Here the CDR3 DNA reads TGTGCCAGTAGTATCGACGGGACATCAAGCTCCTACGAGCAGTACTTC. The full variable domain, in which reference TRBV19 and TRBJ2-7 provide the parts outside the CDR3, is DGGITQSPKYLFRKEGQNVTLSCEQNLNHDAMYWYRQDPGQGLRLIYYSQIVNDFQKGDIAEGYSVSREKKESFPLTVTSAQKNPTAFYLCASSIDGTSSSYEQYFGPGTRLTVT.

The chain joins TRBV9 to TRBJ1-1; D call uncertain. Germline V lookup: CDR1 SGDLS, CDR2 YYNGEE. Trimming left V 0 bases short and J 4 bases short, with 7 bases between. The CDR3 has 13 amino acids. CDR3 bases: TGTGCCAGCAGCGTAGCTTCGGGCACTGAAGCTTTCTTT. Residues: CASSVASGTEAFF.

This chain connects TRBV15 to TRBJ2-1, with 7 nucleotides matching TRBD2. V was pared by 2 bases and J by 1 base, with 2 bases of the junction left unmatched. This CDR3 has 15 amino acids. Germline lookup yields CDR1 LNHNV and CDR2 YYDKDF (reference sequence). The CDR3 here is CATSRSSGSYNEQFF. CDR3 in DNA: TGTGCCACCAGCAGATCTAGCGGTTCCTACAATGAGCAGTTCTTC.

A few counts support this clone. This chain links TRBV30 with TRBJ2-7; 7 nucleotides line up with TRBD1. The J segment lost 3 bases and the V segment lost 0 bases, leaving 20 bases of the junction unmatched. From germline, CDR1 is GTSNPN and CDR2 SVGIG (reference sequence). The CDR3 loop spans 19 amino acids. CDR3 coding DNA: TGTGCCTGGAGTGTACGGGTTTTTGGTAGAGGGGGCGCGGACTACGAGCAGTACTTC. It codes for CAWSVRVFGRGGADYEQYF.